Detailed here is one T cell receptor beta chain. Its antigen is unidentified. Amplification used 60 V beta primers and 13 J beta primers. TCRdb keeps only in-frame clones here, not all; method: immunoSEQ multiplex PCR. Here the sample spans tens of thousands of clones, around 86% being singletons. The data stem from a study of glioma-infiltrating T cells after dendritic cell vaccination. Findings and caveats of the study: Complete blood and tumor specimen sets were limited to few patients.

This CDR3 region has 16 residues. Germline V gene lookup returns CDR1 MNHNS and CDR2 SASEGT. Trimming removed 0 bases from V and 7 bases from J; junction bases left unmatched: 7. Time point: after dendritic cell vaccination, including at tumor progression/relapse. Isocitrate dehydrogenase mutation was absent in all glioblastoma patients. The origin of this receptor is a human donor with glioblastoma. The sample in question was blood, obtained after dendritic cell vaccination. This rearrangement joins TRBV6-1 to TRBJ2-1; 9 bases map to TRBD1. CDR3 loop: CASSEATGGAGNEQFF. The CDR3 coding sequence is TGTGCCAGCAGTGAAGCTACAGGGGGCGCGGGGAATGAGCAGTTCTTC.